Shown below are 27 T cell receptor beta chains from a single sample sequenced in a study of spatial heterogeneity in lung cancer. Using its own MiXCR run on the 5' RACE reads, TCRdb lists one record per CDR3 protein. Seen here are roughly 75,000 distinct CDR3 sequences, 13% observed once, and the top ten hold more than 7%. The time point here: sample taken at primary tumor resection. Extraction of whole RNA from tumor, nontumor lung or frozen PBMC preceded unsorted sequencing. The sequencing used PBMCs, collected at surgery. The receptors originated from a male donor with early-stage non-small cell lung cancer.

Only a few counts were recorded for this clonotype. This chain uses TRBV12-3 or TRBV12-4 with TRBJ1-2; D is ambiguous. Trimming cost V 2 bases and J 3 bases, with 7 bases left between them. This CDR3 is 13 amino acids long. This CDR3 is CASSLMGDYGYTF. In DNA, the CDR3 is TGTGCCAGCAGTTTAATGGGCGACTATGGCTACACCTTC.

This clonotype was found a few times. V is TRBV19 and J is TRBJ2-7, with 9 bases fitting TRBD1. V gave up 7 bases and J gave up 3 bases; unmatched junction bases: 10. The CDR3 sequence is 15 residues long. The germline CDR1 and CDR2 sequences are LNHDA and SQIVND (reference sequence). The CDR3 bases are TGTGCCAGTACCCCTGGTCTGGGACAGGGCTACGAGCAGTACTTC. Its translation: CASTPGLGQGYEQYF.

This clonotype was recorded many times. The V gene is TRBV29-1, the J gene TRBJ2-5; D is uncertain. CDR1 SQVTM and CDR2 ANQGSEA come from the germline V gene. The CDR3 length is 14 residues. The germline V and J ends were trimmed by 0 bases and 4 bases, with 12 bases remaining between them. CDR3 nucleotides: TGCAGCGTTGAAGAGGGGAATGGTCCAGAGACCCAGTACTTC. Its protein is CSVEEGNGPETQYF.

At least ten counts were recorded for this clonotype. The chain uses TRBV5-4 and TRBJ2-7, with D unclear. Germline lookup yields CDR1 SGHNT and CDR2 YYREEE (reference sequence). There are 14 residues in the CDR3. V lost 4 bases and J lost 0, with 11 bases in between. CDR3 sequence reads: CASSTSVLSYEQYF. Here the CDR3 DNA reads TGTGCCAGCAGCACTTCAGTTCTCTCCTACGAGCAGTACTTC.

The table lists this clonotype with a few counts. The chain recombines TRBV28 with TRBJ1-2; D remains ambiguous. From germline, CDR1 is MDHEN and CDR2 SYDVKM. The CDR3 loop spans 13 amino acids. V was pared by 5 bases and J by 2 bases, with 9 bases between. The CDR3 bases are TGTGCCAGCAGTAATACAGTAAACTATGGCTACACCTTC. It encodes CASSNTVNYGYTF.

The table lists this clonotype with many counts. The chain combines TRBV10-3 with TRBJ2-5, with TRBD1 as a possible D gene (6 bases). The ends were cut back, 5 bases at V and 2 bases at J, with 12 bases in the middle. The V gene's germline CDR1 is ENHRY and CDR2 SYGVKD. The CDR3 sequence is 14 residues long. The CDR3 coding sequence is TGTGCCATCAGTTCCCGACAGGCTCAAGAGACCCAGTACTTC. Translated: CAISSRQAQETQYF.

Concerning this clonotype: A much larger clone is a single base away; this may be a read error. The chain joins TRBV19 to TRBJ2-1; 7 bases fit TRBD2. Germline V gives CDR1 LNHDA, CDR2 SQIVND (reference sequence). The CDR3 has 15 residues. The CDR3 region is CASRTGVAGYNEQLF. CDR3 DNA sequence: TGTGCCAGTAGGACCGGGGTAGCGGGTTACAATGAGCAGCTCTTC.

This clonotype was seen more than once but under ten times. The V gene is TRBV2, the J gene TRBJ2-2, with 7 bases identical to TRBD1. Germline V gives CDR1 SNHLY, CDR2 FYNNEI. V lost 5 bases, J lost 3 bases, and 6 bases stayed unmatched. This CDR3 is built from 15 residues. The CDR3 DNA sequence: TGTGCCAGCAGTCGGACAGGCGGCGACACCGGGGAGCTGTTTTTT. Its translation: CASSRTGGDTGELFF.

This clonotype was observed many times. V is TRBV7-2 and J is TRBJ2-3; no reliable D call. This CDR3 region has 13 residues. The germline V and J ends were trimmed by 5 bases and 4 bases, with 10 bases remaining between them. Looked up from germline, CDR1 is SGHTA and CDR2 is FQGNSA. The CDR3 spells CASSTALADTQYF. The CDR3 nucleotides are TGTGCCAGCAGCACGGCCTTGGCAGATACGCAGTATTTT.

Ten or more counts support this clonotype. The chain uses TRBV29-1 and TRBJ2-7; D is possibly TRBD2 (6 bases). Germline V gives CDR1 SQVTM, CDR2 ANQGSEA. This CDR3 has 11 amino acids. V was clipped by 3 bases and J by 10 bases, with 13 bases between them. CDR3 in amino acids: CSVEGPAGQYF. For the CDR3, the DNA is TGCAGCGTTGAGGGGCCCGCGGGACAGTACTTC.

In this sample, this clonotype turned up a few times. The chain links TRBV11-1 to TRBJ2-7; no definite D call. There are 11 residues in the CDR3. Per germline, CDR1 SGHAT and CDR2 FQDESV (reference sequence). V was trimmed by 5 bases and J by 2 bases, leaving 4 bases between them. The CDR3 bases are TGTGCCAGCAGCGCCACCTACGAGCAGTACTTC. Its translation is CASSATYEQYF.

The chain employs TRBV7-8 and TRBJ1-5; perhaps TRBD1 as D (5 bases). The CDR3 extends over 18 amino acids. V lost 0 bases and J lost 1, with 16 bases in between. Germline CDR1 SGHVS, CDR2 FQNEAQ. CDR3 residues: CASSLAILGGMSNQPQHF. The CDR3 DNA reads TGTGCCAGCAGCTTAGCGATCCTTGGGGGGATGAGCAATCAGCCCCAGCATTTT.

A few counts support this clonotype. This chain links TRBV5-1 with TRBJ2-2, with 7 bases aligning to TRBD1. The CDR3 contains 14 residues. CDR1 and CDR2 (germline): SGHRS, YFSETQ. With 6 bases clipped from V and 0 bases from J, the junction kept 2 bases outside the gene matches. CDR3 bases: TGCGCCAGCAAGGGGACAGCGAACACCGGGGAGCTGTTTTTT. Residues: CASKGTANTGELFF.

This clonotype was detected a few times. V and J are TRBV25-1 and TRBJ1-2, with 9 nucleotides matching TRBD1. The CDR3 has 16 amino acids. The germline gives CDR1 MGHDK, CDR2 SYGVNS. V was pared by 4 bases and J by 0 bases, with 6 bases of the junction left unmatched. The CDR3 region is CASSGGQGTANYGYTF. The CDR3 DNA reads as TGTGCCAGCAGTGGGGGACAGGGTACGGCTAACTATGGCTACACCTTC.

A single count supports this clonotype. The J gene is TRBJ1-1, the V gene TRBV6-6; possible D gene TRBD1, 6 bases. The V end was cut by 6 bases, the J end by 6 bases, with 11 bases between. Looked up from germline, CDR1 is MNHNY and CDR2 is SVGAGI (reference sequence). This CDR3 comprises 12 residues. CDR3 loop: CASRPPGAEAFF. The CDR3, as DNA: TGTGCCAGCAGGCCCCCAGGGGCTGAAGCTTTCTTT.

This clonotype has more than one count but fewer than ten. The chain employs TRBV20-1 and TRBJ2-5; TRBD1 might be the D (6 bases). The CDR3 loop spans 13 amino acids. Germline V gene lookup returns CDR1 DFQATT and CDR2 SNEGSKA (reference sequence). V was pared by 2 bases and J by 5 bases, with 12 bases between. The chain's CDR3 is CSARYQGLETQYF. In DNA form, the CDR3 reads TGCAGTGCTAGATATCAGGGGTTGGAGACCCAGTACTTC.

This clonotype was recorded many times. The rearrangement uses TRBV20-1 and TRBJ1-4; 8 nucleotides line up with TRBD1. The germline CDR1 and CDR2 sequences are DFQATT and SNEGSKA (reference sequence). The ends lost 0 bases at V and 8 bases at J; junction bases unmatched: 8. This CDR3 is 15 amino acids long. This CDR3 is CSARDPRGPGEKLFF. The CDR3 coding sequence is TGCAGTGCTAGAGACCCCAGGGGGCCTGGGGAAAAACTGTTTTTT.

This clonotype was found a few times. The chain recombines TRBV9 with TRBJ2-7; D is perhaps TRBD1 (5 bases). This CDR3 has 15 amino acids. Per germline, CDR1 SGDLS and CDR2 YYNGEE. V lost 4 bases and J 3 bases, leaving 17 bases between the germline ends. The CDR3 sequence is CASSPRTGRSYEQYF. The CDR3 nucleotides read TGTGCCAGCAGCCCTCGAACAGGACGGAGCTACGAGCAGTACTTC.

The rearrangement joins TRBV11-3 to TRBJ2-4, with 8 positions matching TRBD1. J gave up 7 bases and V 5 bases, and 10 bases lay outside the gene matches. CDR1 is SGHNT, CDR2 YENEEA, per germline. The CDR3 consists of 15 residues. The CDR3 loop is CASSQPRTGRNIQYF. The CDR3 bases are TGTGCCAGCAGCCAACCTCGGACAGGGAGGAACATTCAGTACTTC.

This clonotype was counted only a few times. The chain employs TRBV6-6 and TRBJ2-7; the D gene is possibly TRBD1 (6 bases). Germline V gene lookup returns CDR1 MNHNY and CDR2 SVGAGI (reference sequence). This CDR3 has 14 residues. The V end lost 3 bases, the J end lost 3 bases, and 12 bases lay between the germline ends. CDR3 in amino acids: CASSYSSRGYEQYF. The DNA of the CDR3 is TGTGCCAGCAGTTATTCAAGCAGGGGCTACGAGCAGTACTTC.

V gene TRBV7-9 combines with J gene TRBJ2-1; D gene uncertain. V dropped 2 bases and J dropped 2 bases, with 1 base sitting between them. This CDR3 spans 12 amino acids. CDR1 is SEHNR, CDR2 FQNEAQ, per germline (reference sequence). For the CDR3, the DNA is TGTGCCAGCAGCTTACCCTACAATGAGCAGTTCTTC. Translated, it gives CASSLPYNEQFF.

The chain employs TRBV7-8 and TRBJ2-7; 7 bases are shared with TRBD2. The germline V gene has CDR1 SGHVS and CDR2 FQNEAQ. With 4 bases clipped from V and 2 bases from J, the junction kept 11 bases outside the gene matches. The CDR3 length is 16 residues. The CDR3 DNA is TGTGCCAGCAGCTCGGGATTTTTGGGAGGGCCCTACGAGCAGTACTTC. This encodes CASSSGFLGGPYEQYF. The full variable domain, in which reference TRBV7-8 and TRBJ2-7 provide the parts outside the CDR3, is GAGVSQSPRYKVAKRGQDVALRCDPISGHVSLFWYQQALGQGPEFLTYFQNEAQLDKSGLPSDRFFAERPEGSVSTLKIQRTQQEDSAVYLCASSSGFLGGPYEQYFGPGTRLTVT.

This clonotype was seen more than once but under ten times. The genes are TRBV24-1 and TRBJ2-1, with a possible D match to TRBD2 (7 bases). The CDR3 is made up of 19 amino acids. The germline CDR1 and CDR2 sequences are KGHDR and SFDVKD. Trimming pared 5 bases from V and 5 bases from J, leaving 27 bases between. The CDR3 sequence: CATSGWGLTGKGMDNEQFF. The CDR3 DNA is TGTGCCACCAGTGGATGGGGACTAACAGGGAAGGGAATGGACAATGAGCAGTTCTTC.

The rearrangement joins TRBV12-3 or TRBV12-4 to TRBJ2-2, with a weak D call TRBD1 (6 bases). The CDR3 is made up of 15 amino acids. V dropped 7 bases and J dropped 4 bases, with 16 bases sitting between them. CDR3 in amino acids: CASTLGASSTGELFF. The DNA of the CDR3 is TGTGCCAGCACCCTGGGGGCCTCCTCCACCGGGGAGCTGTTTTTT.

This clonotype has a count of ten or more. The CDR3 reads CSVGAESGNTIYF. The CDR3 DNA follows: TGCAGCGTTGGTGCCGAGTCTGGAAACACCATATATTTT. V is TRBV29-1 and J is TRBJ1-3, with D unresolved. With 4 bases removed from V and 1 base from J, the gap between germline ends came to 8 bases. Germline CDR1 reads SQVTM; CDR2 reads ANQGSEA. CDR3 length: 13 residues.

V usage is TRBV5-1 and J usage is TRBJ1-6, with 9 positions matching TRBD1. Germline CDR1 SGHRS, CDR2 YFSETQ. Unmatched junction bases numbered 1, after V lost 3 bases and J lost 9 bases. The CDR3 has 13 residues. CDR3 coding DNA: TGCGCCAGCAGCTCGGACAGGGGTTCACCCCTCCACTTT. Translating it yields CASSSDRGSPLHF.

This clonotype appeared many times. The chain employs TRBV9 and TRBJ2-5, with no clear D. V lost 4 bases, J lost 10 bases, and 29 bases lay in between. The CDR3 spans 17 residues. Germline-derived CDR1 and CDR2 are SGDLS and YYNGEE. The CDR3, as DNA: TGTGCCAGCAGCCCATCCCCAGGACCCAGTTTGAGTGGTGACCAGTACTTC. It translates to CASSPSPGPSLSGDQYF.